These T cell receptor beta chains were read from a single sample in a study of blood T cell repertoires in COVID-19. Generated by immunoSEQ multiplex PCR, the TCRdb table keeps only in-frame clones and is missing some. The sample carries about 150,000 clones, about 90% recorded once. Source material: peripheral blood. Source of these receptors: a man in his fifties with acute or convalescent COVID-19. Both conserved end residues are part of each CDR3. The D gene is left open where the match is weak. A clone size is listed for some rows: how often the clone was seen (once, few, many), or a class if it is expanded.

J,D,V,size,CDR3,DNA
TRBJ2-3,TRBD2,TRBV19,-,CASSGRLQADTQYF,TGTGCCAGTAGCGGGAGGCTTCAAGCAGATACGCAGTATTTT
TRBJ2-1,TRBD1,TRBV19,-,CASSIDQGQGTPYNEQFF,TGTGCCAGTAGTATAGATCAAGGACAGGGAACTCCCTACAATGAGCAGTTCTTC
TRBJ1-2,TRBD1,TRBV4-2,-,CASSQESVGGFGYTF,TGTGCCAGCAGCCAAGAGTCAGTAGGGGGCTTTGGCTACACCTTC
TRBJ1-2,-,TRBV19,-,CASRAAGVIYGYTF,TGTGCCAGTAGAGCGGCAGGGGTTATCTATGGCTACACCTTC
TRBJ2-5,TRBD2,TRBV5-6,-,CASSFGAGTSGPLGETQYF,TGTGCCAGCAGCTTTGGGGCCGGGACTAGCGGACCCCTGGGGGAGACCCAGTACTTC
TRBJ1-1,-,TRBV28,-,CASSLQGNPEAFF,TGTGCCAGCAGCCTCCAGGGGAACCCTGAAGCTTTCTTT
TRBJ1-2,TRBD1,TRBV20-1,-,CSASLPGQADGYTF,TGCAGTGCTAGTCTACCGGGACAGGCGGATGGCTACACCTTC
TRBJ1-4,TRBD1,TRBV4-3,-,CASSQTRSPPGGSTNEKLFF,TGCGCCAGCAGCCAGACGAGGTCCCCGCCAGGGGGCTCAACTAATGAAAAACTGTTTTTT
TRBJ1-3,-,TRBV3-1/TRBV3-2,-,CASSPGTPGNTIYF,TGTGCCAGCAGCCCCGGGACACCTGGAAACACCATATATTTT
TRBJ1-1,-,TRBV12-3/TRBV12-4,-,CASSKRGNTEAFF,TGTGCCAGCAGTAAAAGGGGGAACACTGAAGCTTTCTTT
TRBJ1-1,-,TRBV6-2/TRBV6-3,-,CASSFANTEAFF,TGTGCCAGCAGTTTTGCGAATACTGAAGCTTTCTTT
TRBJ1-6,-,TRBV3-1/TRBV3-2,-,CASSQEGRRASPLHF,TGTGCCAGCAGCCAAGAAGGGAGGCGGGCTTCACCCCTCCACTTT
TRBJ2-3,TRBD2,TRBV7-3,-,CASSPSAGGTDTQYF,TGTGCCAGCAGCCCCTCGGCGGGAGGCACAGATACGCAGTATTTT
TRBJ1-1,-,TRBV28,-,CASSLLGDTEAFF,TGTGCCAGCAGTTTACTAGGGGACACTGAAGCTTTCTTT
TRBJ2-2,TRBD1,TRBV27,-,CASKSPGQGRTGELFF,TGTGCCAGCAAGTCCCCGGGACAGGGGAGAACCGGGGAGCTGTTTTTT
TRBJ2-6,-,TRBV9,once,CASSVAAGATRSGANVLTF,TGTGCCAGCAGCGTAGCTGCAGGGGCCACTAGGTCTGGGGCCAACGTCCTGACTTTC
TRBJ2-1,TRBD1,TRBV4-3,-,CASSRAGTGVYNEQFF,TGCGCCAGCAGCCGAGCTGGGACAGGGGTCTACAATGAGCAGTTCTTC
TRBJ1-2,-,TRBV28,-,CATGRDTDGYTF,TGTGCCACGGGCCGGGACACAGATGGCTACACCTTC
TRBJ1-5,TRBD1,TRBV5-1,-,CASSPGGTGNQPQHF,TGCGCCAGCAGCCCTGGAGGGACAGGGAATCAGCCCCAGCATTTT
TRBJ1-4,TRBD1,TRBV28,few,CASSPYLVGGGEKLFF,TGTGCCAGCAGTCCCTATCTGGTAGGGGGCGGTGAAAAACTGTTTTTT
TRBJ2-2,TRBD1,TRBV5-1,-,CASSDGQGALAGELFF,TGCGCCAGCAGCGACGGACAGGGGGCGCTGGCCGGGGAGCTGTTTTTT
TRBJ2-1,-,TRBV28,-,CASLTQGNEQFF,TGTGCCAGCCTTACCCAGGGTAATGAGCAGTTCTTC
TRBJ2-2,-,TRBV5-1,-,CASSGTPNTGELFF,TGCGCCTCCTCCGGGACACCTAACACCGGGGAGCTGTTTTTT
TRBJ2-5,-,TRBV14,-,CASSQVTVQETQYF,TGTGCCAGCAGCCAGGTGACAGTCCAAGAGACCCAGTACTTC
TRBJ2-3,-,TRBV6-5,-,CASSWAGQMADTQYF,TGTGCCAGCAGTTGGGCGGGGCAAATGGCAGATACGCAGTATTTT
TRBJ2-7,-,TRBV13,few,CASSLGIRERHEQYF,TGTGCCAGCAGCTTAGGAATCCGGGAGAGGCACGAGCAGTACTTC
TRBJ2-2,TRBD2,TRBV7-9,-,CASSFLAAGELFF,TGTGCCAGCAGCTTTCTAGCGGCGGGGGAGCTGTTTTTT
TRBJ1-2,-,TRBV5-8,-,CASGYRESNYGYTF,TGTGCCAGCGGTTACAGGGAGTCTAACTATGGCTACACCTTC
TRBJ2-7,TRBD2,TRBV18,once,CASSPGLAGNEQYF,TGTGCCAGCTCACCGGGACTAGCGGGAAACGAGCAGTACTTC
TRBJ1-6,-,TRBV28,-,CASSFGLGRSPLHF,TGTGCCAGCAGTTTTGGGCTGGGGAGGTCACCCCTCCACTTT